This is a list of T cell receptor beta chains from one sample in a study of cytomegalovirus exposure and HLA in healthy donors. Profiled with immunoSEQ multiplex PCR; TCRdb holds only in-frame clones, not every one. The sample has about 120,000 clones, 80% to 90% seen once. Specimen: PBMCs. Receptor source: a woman younger than 30 in good health and CMV-seronegative. Both conserved end residues are part of each CDR3. The D gene is left open where the match is weak. Clone size is given for some rows only: seen once, a few or many times, or a class if the clone is expanded.

j_call: TRBJ1-1
v_call: TRBV6-1
clone_size: -
d_call: -
cdr3_nt: TGTGCCAGCGCGACCCAGAGGGACACTGAAGCTTTCTTT
cdr3_aa: CASATQRDTEAFF

j_call: TRBJ1-4
v_call: TRBV15
clone_size: -
d_call: TRBD1
cdr3_nt: TGTGCCACCAGCCGGGACAGAAACGAGGAAAAACTGTTTTTT
cdr3_aa: CATSRDRNEEKLFF

j_call: TRBJ2-1
v_call: TRBV2
clone_size: -
d_call: -
cdr3_nt: TGTGCCAGCAATACCCTAACTATCAATGAGCAGTTCTTC
cdr3_aa: CASNTLTINEQFF

j_call: TRBJ2-6
v_call: TRBV19
clone_size: few
d_call: TRBD1
cdr3_nt: TGTGCCAGTAGTAGGGGGACAGGGTCTGGGGCCAACGTCCTGACTTTC
cdr3_aa: CASSRGTGSGANVLTF

j_call: TRBJ1-2
v_call: TRBV5-5
clone_size: -
d_call: -
cdr3_nt: TGTGCCAGCAGCTTGGGAGGCCAGGGGATGGTCTATGGCTACACCTTC
cdr3_aa: CASSLGGQGMVYGYTF

j_call: TRBJ2-4
v_call: TRBV27
clone_size: -
d_call: -
cdr3_nt: TGTGCCAGCAGTCTCTCGGGAAGGGCCAAAAACATTCAGTACTTC
cdr3_aa: CASSLSGRAKNIQYF

j_call: TRBJ1-1
v_call: TRBV5-1
clone_size: -
d_call: -
cdr3_nt: TGCGCCAGCACGGGAAAGGGACAGAACACTGAAGCTTTCTTT
cdr3_aa: CASTGKGQNTEAFF

j_call: TRBJ1-2
v_call: TRBV2
clone_size: -
d_call: -
cdr3_nt: TGTGCCAGCAGTGTGAGGTCAGCCGCTAACTATGGCTACACCTTC
cdr3_aa: CASSVRSAANYGYTF

j_call: TRBJ1-1
v_call: TRBV30
clone_size: once
d_call: TRBD1
cdr3_nt: TGTGCCTGGAGTACTTGGGACAGGCTAACTCCCGGGATTGAAGCTTTCTTT
cdr3_aa: CAWSTWDRLTPGIEAFF

j_call: TRBJ1-2
v_call: TRBV7-9
clone_size: -
d_call: -
cdr3_nt: TGTGCCAGCAGCTTACGGGAAGGAGAAGCCTATGGCTACACCTTC
cdr3_aa: CASSLREGEAYGYTF

j_call: TRBJ1-2
v_call: TRBV9
clone_size: -
d_call: -
cdr3_nt: TGTGCCAGCAGCGCAGACACCTACTATGGCTACACCTTC
cdr3_aa: CASSADTYYGYTF